These 9 T cell receptor beta chains were sequenced from one sample in a study of blood T cell repertoires in COVID-19. Clones were sequenced by immunoSEQ multiplex PCR, and TCRdb holds only the in-frame ones, with some missing. The table records about 150,000 clones, roughly four fifths of them present only once. Material: peripheral blood. These receptors were taken from a human donor with acute or convalescent COVID-19. The donor label of this sample is uncertain.

The V call is TRBV5-1, the J call TRBJ2-5, with D possibly TRBD2 on 7 matching bases. V was clipped by 7 bases and J by 5 bases, with 24 bases between them. The CDR3 has 16 residues. Germline V gene lookup returns CDR1 SGHRS and CDR2 YFSETQ. The CDR3 DNA reads as TGCGCCAGCGGACCCCTGGGAGGGGGGGCGATGGAGACCCAGTACTTC. Translation gives CASGPLGGGAMETQYF.

As to this clone: An end of the junction does not agree with germline; a read error may underlie this. The chain couples TRBV5-4 to TRBJ1-1; 7 nucleotides agree with TRBD1. Germline assignment: CDR1 SGHNT and CDR2 YYREEE (reference sequence). This CDR3 is 15 amino acids long. CDR3 nucleotide sequence: TGTGCCAGCAGGTTGGACAGGTGGATGAACACTGAAGCTTTCTTT. It codes for CASRLDRWMNTEAFF.

The V call is TRBV6-2 or TRBV6-3, the J call TRBJ1-1; D may be TRBD1 (6 bases). Germline loops: CDR1 MNHEY, CDR2 SVGEGT. Trimming removed 4 bases at V and 5 bases at J, with 17 bases between. CDR3 size: 15 residues. CDR3 DNA sequence: TGTGCCAGCAGTTTCGACGGGGGGCTAAGGACTGAAGCTTTCTTT. Translated: CASSFDGGLRTEAFF.

The genes are TRBV19 and TRBJ1-5; D not resolved. V was clipped by 6 bases and J by 3 bases, with 12 bases between them. The CDR3 sequence is 14 residues long. In germline, CDR1 is LNHDA, CDR2 SQIVND (reference sequence). This chain's CDR3 is CASRPGIVNQPQHF. CDR3 sequence (DNA): TGTGCCAGTAGACCGGGGATCGTCAATCAGCCCCAGCATTTT.

As DNA, the CDR3 is TGTGCCAGCAGCTTACACAGGAACACTGAAGCTTTCTTT. Protein: CASSLHRNTEAFF. V usage is TRBV7-3 and J usage is TRBJ1-1; D not certain. This CDR3 has 13 amino acids. Trimming shortened V by 2 bases and J by 1 base, and 5 bases separated the two germline ends. Germline-derived CDR1 and CDR2 are SGHTA and FQGTGA.

In this sample, this clone turned up a few times. This same CDR3 is encoded by further DNA sequences in the sample. This rearrangement joins TRBV6-2 or TRBV6-3 to TRBJ1-1, with D hard to call. The germline V gene encodes CDR1 MNHEY and CDR2 SVGEGT. This CDR3 is built from 13 residues. V dropped 2 bases and J dropped 5 bases, with 9 bases sitting between them. As DNA, the CDR3 is TGTGCCAGCAGTTACCTTGGCGGTACTGAAGCTTTCTTT. Protein product: CASSYLGGTEAFF.

This sequence joins TRBV5-1 and TRBJ1-1; unclear D gene. This CDR3 region has 12 residues. Trimming removed 0 bases from V and 8 bases from J, with 8 bases in between. Germline V gene sequence: CDR1 SGHRS, CDR2 YFSETQ. CDR3 sequence (DNA): TGCGCCAGCAGCTTGGAACATGCAGAAGCTTTCTTT. Translated: CASSLEHAEAFF.

The chain uses TRBV5-1 and TRBJ1-1, with D unclear. The CDR3 length is 13 residues. V was cut by 2 bases and J by 1 base, with 6 bases left in between. Germline CDR1 reads SGHRS; CDR2 reads YFSETQ. CDR3 protein: CASSFTANTEAFF. In nucleotides, the CDR3 is TGCGCCAGCAGCTTTACAGCGAACACTGAAGCTTTCTTT.

The CDR3 reads CATADTGGSTDTQYF. The CDR3, as DNA: TGTGCCACCGCTGACACGGGGGGGAGCACAGATACGCAGTATTTT. V and J are TRBV24-1 and TRBJ2-3, with 8 bases fitting TRBD2. The CDR3 covers 15 residues. CDR1 is KGHDR and CDR2 is SFDVKD in the germline V gene. With 9 bases clipped from V and 0 bases from J, the junction kept 7 bases outside the gene matches.